The 26 T cell receptor beta chains reported below all come from one sample, sequenced in a study of T cell clones after liver transplantation. Only in-frame clones appear in the TCRdb table, and some are missing; sequencing was by immunoSEQ multiplex PCR. The data hold under 150,000 clones, with just over 90% observed a single time. Specimen: CD4+ T cells from blood, collected 12 months after liver transplant. The origin of the receptors is a human patient who received a liver transplant. The graft donor may be the source of some T cells.

The chain recombines TRBV28 with TRBJ2-3; D is ambiguous. The CDR3 contains 14 residues. V was pared by 4 bases and J by 3 bases, with 11 bases between. Looked up from germline, CDR1 is MDHEN and CDR2 is SYDVKM. This CDR3 reads CASSSPGLTDTQYF. The CDR3 DNA reads as TGTGCCAGCAGTTCTCCCGGTCTGACAGATACGCAGTATTTT.

This chain joins TRBV2 and TRBJ2-1; D gene uncertain. V was clipped by 3 bases and J by 4 bases, with 13 bases between them. Germline CDR1 SNHLY, CDR2 FYNNEI. CDR3 length: 15 amino acids. Here the CDR3 reads CASSDRGLGYNEQFF. In nucleotides, the CDR3 is TGTGCCAGCAGTGATCGTGGCTTAGGTTACAATGAGCAGTTCTTC.

About this clone itself: One junction end does not reproduce the germline sequence, and a read error may be involved. The chain couples TRBV28 to TRBJ2-5; D gene ambiguous. CDR1 and CDR2 from the germline V gene are MDHEN and SYDVKM. CDR3 length: 11 residues. CDR3 sequence reads: CASNSGPSRDF. The CDR3 nucleotides read TGTGCCAGCAATAGTGGGCCAAGTCGGGACTTC.

This clone was seen once. V usage is TRBV7-2 and J usage is TRBJ2-7; D remains unclear. The CDR3 loop spans 15 amino acids. Trimming took 8 bases from V and 1 from J, leaving 18 bases between them. The germline V gene encodes CDR1 SGHTA and CDR2 FQGNSA. For the CDR3, the DNA is TGTGCCAGCTCCCTCCCCCCAGGACGGTCCTACGAGCAGTACTTC. Translating gives CASSLPPGRSYEQYF.

The chain is built from TRBV18 and TRBJ2-7, with 9 bases matching TRBD1. The V and J ends lost 2 bases and 7 bases, in that order; junction bases with no gene match: 9. This CDR3 has 15 residues. Germline V gives CDR1 KGHSH, CDR2 LQKENI. This CDR3 reads CASSPGQGIPIEQYF. Here the CDR3 DNA reads TGTGCCAGCTCACCAGGACAGGGGATCCCTATAGAGCAGTACTTC.

This chain joins TRBV25-1 and TRBJ2-1, with D tentatively TRBD1 or TRBD2 (5 bases each). V was shortened by 7 bases and J by 6 bases, with 16 bases between the two germline ends. The CDR3 runs to 14 residues. Germline-derived CDR1 and CDR2 are MGHDK and SYGVNS. This CDR3 is CASTGTDKVNEQFF. In DNA, the CDR3 is TGTGCCAGCACCGGGACGGACAAGGTCAATGAGCAGTTCTTC.

The CDR3 loop is CSVEDTSGETQYF. CDR3 in DNA: TGCAGCGTTGAAGACACCAGTGGAGAGACCCAGTACTTC. The chain carries TRBV29-1 and TRBJ2-5, with no clear D. CDR1 and CDR2 from the germline V gene are SQVTM and ANQGSEA. V lost 0 bases and J lost 4, with 9 bases in between. This CDR3 has 13 residues.

The genes are TRBV4-1 and TRBJ1-2, with D possibly matching TRBD1 (6 bases). The V gene's germline CDR1 is MGHRA and CDR2 YSYEKL. Trimming stripped 4 bases from V and 5 bases from J, with 17 bases between. The CDR3 runs 15 residues. The CDR3, as DNA: TGCGCCAGCAGCCCGTATCGGGACACGGAATATGGCTACACCTTC. It translates to CASSPYRDTEYGYTF.

The chain is built from TRBV5-1 and TRBJ1-2; D possibly corresponds to TRBD1 (6 bases). The ends were cut back, 4 bases at V and 2 bases at J, with 12 bases in the middle. Germline V gene data show CDR1 as SGHRS and CDR2 as YFSETQ. CDR3 length equals 14 residues. For the CDR3, the DNA is TGCGCCAGCAGCACACAGGGAGGGAACTATGGCTACACCTTC. It codes for CASSTQGGNYGYTF.

The CDR3 region has the DNA TGTGCCAGCAGCTCGCCAGACAGGGTAAGGTACGAGCAGTACTTC. Its translation is CASSSPDRVRYEQYF. This rearrangement joins TRBV5-6 to TRBJ2-7; 7 bases fit TRBD1. CDR3 size: 15 residues. J lost 4 bases, V lost 3 bases, and 10 bases had no gene match. The germline V gene encodes CDR1 SGHDT and CDR2 YYEEEE. Full variable domain (missing parts from reference TRBV5-6 and TRBJ2-7): DAGVTQSPTHLIKTRGQQVTLRCSPKSGHDTVSWYQQALGQGPQFIFQYYEEEERQRGNFPDRFSGHQFPNYSSELNVNALLLGDSALYLCASSSPDRVRYEQYFGPGTRLTVT.

CDR3 loop: CASSQGQGLNNQPQHF. CDR3 bases: TGTGCCAGCAGCCAGGGACAGGGTTTGAACAATCAGCCCCAGCATTTT. The chain has TRBV28 and TRBJ1-5; 9 bases align to TRBD1. The CDR3 is 16 amino acids. V lost 6 bases, J lost 3 bases, and 9 bases stayed unmatched. The germline gives CDR1 MDHEN, CDR2 SYDVKM.

Of note for this clone: Other DNA sequences of this sample code for an identical CDR3. This chain joins TRBV28 and TRBJ1-5, with a possible D match to TRBD1 (5 bases). Germline CDR1 is MDHEN and CDR2 is SYDVKM. Trimming took off 6 bases at V and 2 bases at J, with 11 bases between the two ends. This CDR3 comprises 14 residues. CDR3 sequence reads: CASSLGGGNQPQHF. CDR3 in DNA: TGTGCCAGCAGCCTGGGGGGGGGCAATCAGCCCCAGCATTTT.

In this sample, this clone turned up a few times. V usage is TRBV4-3 and J usage is TRBJ2-3; 9 nucleotides line up with TRBD2. Germline values: CDR1 LGHNA, CDR2 YSLEER. The CDR3 covers 16 residues. J was trimmed by 0 bases and V by 1 base; bases with no gene match: 2. The CDR3 DNA reads as TGCGCCAGCAGCCAAGTTACTAGCGGGAGCACAGATACGCAGTATTTT. It yields the protein CASSQVTSGSTDTQYF.

The gene calls are TRBV5-1 and TRBJ2-5; D is uncertain. Looked up from germline, CDR1 is SGHRS and CDR2 is YFSETQ. The CDR3 has 13 residues. V lost 4 bases to trimming and J lost 1 base, with 8 bases between them. The CDR3: CASSPILQETQYF. The CDR3, as DNA: TGCGCCAGCAGCCCCATCCTCCAAGAGACCCAGTACTTC.

The chain has TRBV5-1 and TRBJ1-1; D is perhaps TRBD1 (5 bases). There are 15 residues in the CDR3. The germline CDR1 and CDR2 sequences are SGHRS and YFSETQ. The V gene lost 4 bases and the J gene lost 0 bases, with 13 bases spanning the gap. The CDR3 bases are TGCGCCAGCAGCCCGACAGAGACTGTGAACACTGAAGCTTTCTTT. Its protein is CASSPTETVNTEAFF.

The CDR3, as DNA: TGTGCCAGCCTGGGGAATGGCTACACCTTC. It codes for CASLGNGYTF. V and J are TRBV6-1 and TRBJ1-2; D unresolved. Germline V gene sequence: CDR1 MNHNS, CDR2 SASEGT. Trimming took off 8 bases at V and 6 bases at J, with 7 bases between the two ends. The CDR3 length is 10 residues.

The chain employs TRBV11-2 and TRBJ2-7, with 10 bases identical to TRBD1. Germline V CDR1 and CDR2: SGHAT, FQNNGV. The J segment lost 5 bases and the V segment lost 3 bases, leaving 1 base of the junction unmatched. This CDR3 has 13 residues. The CDR3 is CASSLDRGNEQYF. CDR3 bases: TGTGCCAGCAGCTTGGACAGGGGGAACGAGCAGTACTTC.

The chain is built from TRBV7-9 and TRBJ1-4, with 8 bases fitting TRBD1. In germline, CDR1 is SEHNR, CDR2 FQNEAQ (reference sequence). The V segment lost 4 bases and the J segment 4 bases; nucleotides outside the gene matches: 2. This CDR3 has 14 residues. CDR3 nucleotides: TGTGCCAGCAGCTGGACAGGGTTTAATGAAAAACTGTTTTTT. Translating it yields CASSWTGFNEKLFF.

This clone was counted once. V usage is TRBV6-1 and J usage is TRBJ2-7; D ambiguous. The CDR3 is 12 residues long. The germline gives CDR1 MNHNS, CDR2 SASEGT. V lost 2 bases and J 4 bases, leaving 6 bases between the germline ends. The DNA of the CDR3 is TGTGCCAGCAGTGAAAACTATTACGAGCAGTACTTC. As protein: CASSENYYEQYF.

This chain uses TRBV2 with TRBJ2-7; TRBD2 matches at 7 bases. The CDR3 has 15 residues. Trimming took 8 bases from V and 2 from J; bases not matched to a gene: 12. Germline CDR1 SNHLY, CDR2 FYNNEI. Here the CDR3 reads CASLPDGGGPYEQYF. The CDR3 DNA is TGTGCCAGCCTACCTGACGGCGGGGGACCCTACGAGCAGTACTTC.

The rearrangement joins TRBV5-1 to TRBJ2-3, with D perhaps TRBD2 (6 bases). Trimming left V 2 bases short and J 2 bases short, with 18 bases between. The CDR3 spans 17 residues. Germline CDR1 is SGHRS and CDR2 is YFSETQ. DNA for the CDR3: TGCGCCAGCAGCTTCCCTTTAGACGGGGAGGACACAGATACGCAGTATTTT. It yields the protein CASSFPLDGEDTDTQYF.

J is TRBJ2-7 and V is TRBV27, with no clear D. The V end was cut by 7 bases, the J end by 1 base, with 17 bases between. Germline loops: CDR1 MNHEY, CDR2 SMNVEV (reference sequence). The CDR3 is 15 amino acids. CDR3 nucleotides: TGTGCCAGCATCTTAAGGCGACATAGTTCCTACGAGCAGTACTTC. Translated, it gives CASILRRHSSYEQYF.

This chain joins TRBV5-4 and TRBJ2-3, with unresolved D. CDR3 length: 16 residues. Trimming pared 0 bases from V and 1 base from J, leaving 12 bases between. Germline V gene lookup returns CDR1 SGHNT and CDR2 YYREEE (reference sequence). The CDR3 protein is CASSLETTRGTDTQYF. DNA of the CDR3: TGTGCCAGCAGCTTGGAGACGACCCGAGGCACAGATACGCAGTATTTT.

The V call is TRBV28, the J call TRBJ1-2; 8 bases are shared with TRBD1. V lost 7 bases and J lost 2; bases outside the gene matches: 15. CDR3 size: 17 residues. Germline assignment: CDR1 MDHEN and CDR2 SYDVKM. The CDR3 DNA follows: TGTGCCAGCACGCTTATGGGGACAGGTGGATTAAACTATGGCTACACCTTC. It is translated as CASTLMGTGGLNYGYTF.

The gene calls are TRBV5-4 and TRBJ2-2; no definite D call. Germline V gene data show CDR1 as SGHNT and CDR2 as YYREEE (reference sequence). Deletions cut 4 bases from V and 5 bases from J, with 18 bases between. This CDR3 is built from 16 residues. Written as DNA, the CDR3 is TGTGCCAGCAGCCCAGGCCAGGTTCTCGGGACCGGGGAGCTGTTTTTT. Translated: CASSPGQVLGTGELFF.

V usage is TRBV11-3 and J usage is TRBJ2-2, with D unresolved. Trimming stripped 1 base from V and 7 bases from J, with 10 bases between. Germline V CDR1 and CDR2: SGHNT, YENEEA. The CDR3 runs to 14 residues. The chain's CDR3 is CASSLGPAGGELFF. Written as DNA, the CDR3 is TGTGCCAGCAGCTTAGGGCCAGCTGGCGGGGAGCTGTTTTTT.